This TCR beta chain comes out of a study of T-cell reconstitution after alpha-beta-depleted transplantation in children. This sample's TCRbeta library carried unique molecular identifier barcodes. TCRdb reanalysed the PCR reads using MiXCR and keeps one entry per CDR3 protein. Here the sample spans about 640,000 distinct CDR3 sequences, 16% being singletons. The CDR3 length is 15 residues. Trimming took 6 bases from V and 0 from J, leaving 11 bases between them. The clonotype originates from a human donor who donated a stem cell graft to a child with acute myeloid leukemia. The sample was PBMCs from the stem cell graft donor, taken from the stem cell graft. This chain uses TRBV12-3 or TRBV12-4 with TRBJ2-2; possibly TRBD1 or TRBD2 for D (5 bases each). The DNA of the CDR3 is TGTGCCAGCAGCCGGGACGGATCGAACACCGGGGAGCTGTTTTTT. Amino acid sequence: CASSRDGSNTGELFF.